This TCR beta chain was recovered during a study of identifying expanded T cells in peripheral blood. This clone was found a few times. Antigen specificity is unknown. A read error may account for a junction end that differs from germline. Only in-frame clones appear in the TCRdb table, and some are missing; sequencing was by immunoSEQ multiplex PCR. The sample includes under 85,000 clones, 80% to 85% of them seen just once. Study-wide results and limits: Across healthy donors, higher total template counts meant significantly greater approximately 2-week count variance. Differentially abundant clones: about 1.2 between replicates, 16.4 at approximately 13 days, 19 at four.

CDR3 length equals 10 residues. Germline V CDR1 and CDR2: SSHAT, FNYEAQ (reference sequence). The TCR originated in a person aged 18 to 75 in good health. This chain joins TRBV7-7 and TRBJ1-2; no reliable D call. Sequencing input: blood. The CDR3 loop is CASSLRGYTF. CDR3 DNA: TGTGCTAGCAGCTTACGTGGCTACACCTTC.